The sequence of this T cell receptor (beta chain) was determined in a study of radiation and T cells in renal cell carcinoma. Study findings and constraints: From baseline, blood top tumor clonotypes peaked at 2 weeks post-radiation.

The method was immunoSEQ multiplex PCR; TCRdb's version includes in-frame clones alone and lacks a portion of them. The sample shows approximately 110,000 clones, approximately 78% of them seen only once. Germline lookup yields CDR1 MNHEY and CDR2 SMNVEV (reference sequence). The CDR3 is 15 residues long. Deletions cut 0 bases from V and 6 bases from J, with 14 bases between. As to this clone: As yet, its antigen is unknown.

The time point denotes: baseline pretreatment blood. Treatment: 15 Gy SBRT to primary tumor, nephrectomy 4 weeks later. This chain joins TRBV27 and TRBJ1-2; D call uncertain. The source was blood, collected from a patient whose treatment included radiotherapy and nephrectomy. This receptor was taken from a woman aged 55-70 years with renal cell carcinoma. This CDR3 reads CASSLSPTFWDGYTF. CDR3 DNA: TGTGCCAGCAGTTTATCGCCGACCTTTTGGGATGGCTACACCTTC.